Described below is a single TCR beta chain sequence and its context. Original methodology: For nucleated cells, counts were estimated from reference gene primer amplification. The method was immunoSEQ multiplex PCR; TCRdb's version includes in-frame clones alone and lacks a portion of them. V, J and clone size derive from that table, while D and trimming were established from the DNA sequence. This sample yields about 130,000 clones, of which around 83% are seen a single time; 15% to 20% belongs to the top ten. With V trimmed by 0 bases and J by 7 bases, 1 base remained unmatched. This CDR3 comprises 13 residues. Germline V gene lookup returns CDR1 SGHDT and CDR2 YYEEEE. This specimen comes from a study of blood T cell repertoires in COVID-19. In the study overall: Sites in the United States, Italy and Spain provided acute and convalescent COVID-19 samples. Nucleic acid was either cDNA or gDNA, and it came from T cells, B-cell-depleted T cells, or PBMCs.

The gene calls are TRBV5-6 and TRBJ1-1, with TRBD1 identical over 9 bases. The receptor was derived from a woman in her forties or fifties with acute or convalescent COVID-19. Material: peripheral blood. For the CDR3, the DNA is TGTGCCAGCAGCTTGGGGACAGGGGATGAAGCTTTCTTT. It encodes CASSLGTGDEAFF.